The source of this T cell receptor (beta chain) is a study of CD8 T cells in Susac syndrome. From blood CD8+ and CD4+ T cells, TCR beta sequences were generated. TEMRA cells were enriched by FACS, while CD8+ and CD4+ T cells were obtained through a negative isolation that was performed magnetically. When the RNA was reverse transcribed, random hexamers were used with an input of 0.5 to 1 ug. The authors amplified TCR beta CDR3 across 54 Vbeta and 13 Jbeta using immunoSEQ multiplex PCR. TCRdb reprocessed the immunoSEQ multiplex PCR reads via MiXCR and lists one record per CDR3 protein. Among about 80,000 distinct CDR3 sequences listed, approximately 94% were seen once. The sequence came from a human donor in good health. Sequencing was done on a sample of CD8+ T cells from PBMCs.

CDR3 sequence: CASSPADWRGETQYF. In DNA form, the CDR3 reads TGTGCCAGCAGCCCGGCGGATTGGAGGGGGGAGACCCAGTACTTC. The chain carries TRBV9 and TRBJ2-5; tentatively, D is TRBD1 or TRBD2 (6 bases each). Germline V gene lookup returns CDR1 SGDLS and CDR2 YYNGEE. The length of the CDR3 is 15 residues. The V gene lost 4 bases and the J gene lost 5 bases, with 18 bases spanning the gap.